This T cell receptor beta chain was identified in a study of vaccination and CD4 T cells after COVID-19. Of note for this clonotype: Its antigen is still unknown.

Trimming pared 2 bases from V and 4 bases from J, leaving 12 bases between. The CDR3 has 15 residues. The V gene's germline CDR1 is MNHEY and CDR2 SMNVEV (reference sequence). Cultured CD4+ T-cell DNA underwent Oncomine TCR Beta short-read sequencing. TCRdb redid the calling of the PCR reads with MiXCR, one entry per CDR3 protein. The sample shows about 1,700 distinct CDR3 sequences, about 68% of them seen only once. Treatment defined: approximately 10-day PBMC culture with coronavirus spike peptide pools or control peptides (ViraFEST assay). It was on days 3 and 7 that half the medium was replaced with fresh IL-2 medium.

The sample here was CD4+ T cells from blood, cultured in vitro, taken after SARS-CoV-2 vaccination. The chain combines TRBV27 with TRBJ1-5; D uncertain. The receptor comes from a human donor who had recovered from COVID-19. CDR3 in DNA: TGTGCCAGCAGTTTAAGCCCCGGGCAGAATCAGCCCCAGCATTTT. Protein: CASSLSPGQNQPQHF.